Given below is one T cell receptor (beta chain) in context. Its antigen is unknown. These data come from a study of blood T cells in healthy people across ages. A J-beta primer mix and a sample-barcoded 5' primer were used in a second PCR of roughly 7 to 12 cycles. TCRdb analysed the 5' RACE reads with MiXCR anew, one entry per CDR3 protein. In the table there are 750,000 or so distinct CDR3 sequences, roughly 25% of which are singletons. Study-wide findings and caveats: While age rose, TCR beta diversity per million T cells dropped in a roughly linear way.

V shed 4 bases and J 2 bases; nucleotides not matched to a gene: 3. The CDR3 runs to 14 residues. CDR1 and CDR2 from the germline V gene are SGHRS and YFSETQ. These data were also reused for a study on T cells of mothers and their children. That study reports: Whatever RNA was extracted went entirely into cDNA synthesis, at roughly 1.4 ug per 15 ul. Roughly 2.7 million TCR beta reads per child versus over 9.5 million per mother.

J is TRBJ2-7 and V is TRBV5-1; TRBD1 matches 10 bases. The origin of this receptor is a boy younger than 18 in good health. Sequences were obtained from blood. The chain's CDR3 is CASSNGQGAYEQYF. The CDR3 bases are TGCGCCAGCAGCAACGGACAGGGGGCCTACGAGCAGTACTTC.